A selection of T cell receptor beta chains follows, all from one sample in a study of breast tumors, draining lymph nodes, adjacent tissues. TCRdb reprocessed the multiplex PCR reads with MiXCR, giving one entry per CDR3 protein. The data show about 270,000 distinct CDR3 sequences, 30% seen once. Material: axillary lymph node tissue. These receptors originate from a female donor with breast cancer. Some clones in this sample may be carry-over from other donors' samples. The CDR3 runs from the conserved cysteine through the conserved F or W.

v_gene | CDR3aa
TRBV20-1 | CSAIAGAGETQYF
TRBV20-1 | CSAPPTGNYEQYF
TRBV7-6 | CASSLVPIAGVVEQFF
TRBV6-6 | CASSHSISGSNQPQHF
TRBV7-3 | CTSSKRDRRSDTQYF
TRBV6-6 | CASSYSTSGGSDTQYF
TRBV7-9 | CASSLAIARTGELFF
TRBV19 | CASSTQDRTTSYTF
TRBV7-9 | CASSDDRVLVNYGYTF
TRBV20-1 | CSARVPDRVDEKLFF
TRBV7-8 | CASSGAGGGNEKLFF
TRBV11-2 | CASSLSNIWVNTGELFF
TRBV13 | CASSLGTVNTEAFF
TRBV20-1 | CSASPLWSGRDSSTDTQYF
TRBV6-6 | CASSERGWNVGHYGYTF
TRBV7-9 | CASTRLATQETQYF
TRBV12-3/TRBV12-4 | CASSLIAGSYNEQFF
TRBV2 | CASGRQGDSSYEQYF
TRBV28 | CASSSQGAVLANYGYTF
TRBV4-2 | CASSPSPRGENYGYTF
TRBV9 | CASSVEVGGGRDTQYF
TRBV5-1 | CASSLGREKSYEQYF
TRBV19 | CAWSGGRGTTPLHF
TRBV6-5 | CASSYDGRGANVLTF
TRBV15 | CATSRGLAGGRETQHF
TRBV6-6 | CASSYRGIERQPQHF
TRBV20-1 | CSGTSGRPSGANEQFF
TRBV4-2 | CASSQVPLAGPSYEQYF
TRBV24-1 | CATSDRTLAGGRETQYF
TRBV12-3/TRBV12-4 | CASSLPGGTYEQYF
TRBV5-8 | CASSLRGNNEQFF
TRBV7-2 | CASSLASGLVSDTQYF
TRBV12-3/TRBV12-4 | CASTEGRTGANVLTF
TRBV4-1 | CASGQGSTEAFF
TRBV9 | CAGSVALRSTDTPYF
TRBV7-2 | CASSRATDHNEQFF
TRBV5-1 | CASRRTSGSGGETQYF
TRBV6-2/TRBV6-3 | CASSSPGNAYEQYF
TRBV10-1 | CASSGTSGGSYNEQFF
TRBV19 | CASGRGAPHTEAFF
TRBV29-1 | CSAPGQGVHGYTF
TRBV20-1 | CSARGAGVLGEQFF
TRBV28 | CASSLGPLPEAFF
TRBV25-1 | CASSELLGTAGYEQYF
TRBV19 | CASSIGADLGIYGYTF
TRBV7-4 | CASSPKTANRFSYEQYF
TRBV2 | CASSKSGTGGEKLFF
TRBV12-3/TRBV12-4 | CASSFRDLSTGELFF